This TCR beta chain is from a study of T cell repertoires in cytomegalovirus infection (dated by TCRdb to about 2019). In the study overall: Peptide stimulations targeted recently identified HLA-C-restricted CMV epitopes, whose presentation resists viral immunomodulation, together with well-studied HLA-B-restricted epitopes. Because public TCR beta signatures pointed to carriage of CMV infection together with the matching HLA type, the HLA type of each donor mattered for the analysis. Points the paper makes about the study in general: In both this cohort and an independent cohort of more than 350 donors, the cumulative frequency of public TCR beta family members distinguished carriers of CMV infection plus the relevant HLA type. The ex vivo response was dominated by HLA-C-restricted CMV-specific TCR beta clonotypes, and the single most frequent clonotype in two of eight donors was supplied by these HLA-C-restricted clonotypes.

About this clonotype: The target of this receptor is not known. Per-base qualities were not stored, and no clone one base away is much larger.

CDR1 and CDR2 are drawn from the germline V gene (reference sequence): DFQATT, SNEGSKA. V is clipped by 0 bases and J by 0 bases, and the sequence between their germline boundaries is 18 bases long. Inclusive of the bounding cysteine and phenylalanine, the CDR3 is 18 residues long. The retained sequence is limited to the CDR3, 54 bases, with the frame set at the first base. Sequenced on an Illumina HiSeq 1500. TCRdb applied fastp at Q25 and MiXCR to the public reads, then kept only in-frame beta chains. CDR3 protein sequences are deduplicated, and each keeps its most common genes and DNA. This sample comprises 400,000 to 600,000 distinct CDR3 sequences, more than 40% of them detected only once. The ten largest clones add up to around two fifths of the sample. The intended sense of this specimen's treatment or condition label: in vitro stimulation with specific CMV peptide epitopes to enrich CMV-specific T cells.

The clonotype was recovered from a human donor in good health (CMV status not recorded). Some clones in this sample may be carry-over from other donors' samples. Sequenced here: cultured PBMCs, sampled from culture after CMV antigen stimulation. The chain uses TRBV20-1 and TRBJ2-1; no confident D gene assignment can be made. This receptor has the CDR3 CSARDQGPRSSSYNEQFF. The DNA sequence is TGCAGTGCTAGAGATCAAGGACCCCGGTCCAGCTCCTACAATGAGCAGTTCTTC.